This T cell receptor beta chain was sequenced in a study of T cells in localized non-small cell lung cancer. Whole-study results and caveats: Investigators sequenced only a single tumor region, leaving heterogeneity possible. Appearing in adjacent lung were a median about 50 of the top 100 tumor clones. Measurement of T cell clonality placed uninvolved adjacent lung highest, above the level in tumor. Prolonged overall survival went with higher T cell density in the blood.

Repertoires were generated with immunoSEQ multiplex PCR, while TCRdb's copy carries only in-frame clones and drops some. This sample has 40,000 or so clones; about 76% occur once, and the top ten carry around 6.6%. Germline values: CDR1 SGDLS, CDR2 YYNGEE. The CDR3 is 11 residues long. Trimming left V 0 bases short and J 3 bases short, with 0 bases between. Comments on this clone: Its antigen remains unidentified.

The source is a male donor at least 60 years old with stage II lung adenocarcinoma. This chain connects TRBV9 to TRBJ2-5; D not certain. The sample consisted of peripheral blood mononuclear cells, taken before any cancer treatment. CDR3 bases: TGTGCCAGCAGCGTAGAAGAGACCCAGTACTTC. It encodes CASSVEETQYF.